The 27 T cell receptor beta chains listed next were all sequenced from one sample in a study of T cell changes during pregnancy in multiple sclerosis. Assay used: immunoSEQ multiplex PCR; TCRdb lists only in-frame clones, some missing. The sample has over 50,000 clones, approximately 91% seen once. This material consisted of CD4+ T cells from peripheral blood mononuclear cells, taken in the third trimester of pregnancy. All receptors come from a female donor with multiple sclerosis, enrolled in a pregnancy study.

The chain has TRBV6-1 and TRBJ1-2; 10 nucleotides agree with TRBD1. V lost 4 bases, J lost 5 bases, and 10 bases stayed unmatched. The CDR3 consists of 16 residues. The germline V gene encodes CDR1 MNHNS and CDR2 SASEGT. As DNA, the CDR3 is TGTGCCAGCAGTGCTACGCCAGGACAGGGGGATTATGGCTACACCTTC. Translated, it gives CASSATPGQGDYGYTF.

The genes are TRBV29-1 and TRBJ2-1; TRBD1 might be the D (5 bases). This CDR3 contains 14 residues. Germline CDR1 is SQVTM and CDR2 is ANQGSEA. The V and J ends lost 5 bases and 2 bases respectively, with 13 bases between them. CDR3 protein: CSVRGTGAYNEQFF. As DNA, the CDR3 is TGCAGCGTTCGAGGTACAGGAGCCTACAATGAGCAGTTCTTC.

A single count supports this clone. The chain combines TRBV7-9 with TRBJ2-7, with D maybe TRBD1 (7 bases). This CDR3 comprises 12 residues. Germline lookup yields CDR1 SEHNR and CDR2 FQNEAQ (reference sequence). V was cut by 6 bases and J by 3 bases, with 9 bases left in between. The CDR3 is CASRRDSYEQYF. The CDR3 coding sequence is TGTGCCAGCAGGCGGGACAGCTACGAGCAGTACTTC.

The rearrangement links TRBV14 to TRBJ2-3; weak D call: TRBD2 (6 bases). Trimming took off 3 bases at V and 4 bases at J, with 17 bases between the two ends. Germline loops: CDR1 SGHDN, CDR2 FVKESK. The CDR3 is made up of 16 amino acids. CDR3: CASSQGGLRGSDTQYF. CDR3 DNA sequence: TGTGCCAGCAGCCAGGGGGGACTCCGGGGTTCAGATACGCAGTATTTT.

J is TRBJ1-2 and V is TRBV7-8, with D perhaps TRBD1 (5 bases). Looked up from germline, CDR1 is SGHVS and CDR2 is FQNEAQ. Trimming shortened V by 2 bases and J by 7 bases, and 11 bases separated the two germline ends. CDR3 length equals 13 residues. The CDR3 nucleotides are TGTGCCAGCAGCTTACAGGGTTCATCTGGCTACACCTTC. This encodes CASSLQGSSGYTF.

The rearrangement uses TRBV5-1 and TRBJ1-1; possibly TRBD1 for D (5 bases). The CDR3 is 14 residues long. The germline V gene has CDR1 SGHRS and CDR2 YFSETQ. Trimming took 0 bases from V and 2 from J, leaving 8 bases between them. The CDR3 DNA reads as TGCGCCAGCAGCTTGGTTCAGGGTAACACTGAAGCTTTCTTT. The encoded protein is CASSLVQGNTEAFF.

V is TRBV6-1 and J is TRBJ1-1; weak D call: TRBD1 (5 bases). The CDR3 covers 14 residues. Germline V gives CDR1 MNHNS, CDR2 SASEGT. Trimming left V 2 bases short and J 0 bases short, with 7 bases between. Written as DNA, the CDR3 is TGTGCCAGCAGTGAACAGGGTTTGAACACTGAAGCTTTCTTT. Residues: CASSEQGLNTEAFF.

In its sample, this clone was seen a few times. The V and J genes are TRBV2 and TRBJ1-5; tentatively, D is TRBD1 (6 bases). Germline CDR1 SNHLY, CDR2 FYNNEI. The V gene lost 6 bases and the J gene lost 1 base, with 13 bases spanning the gap. The CDR3 loop spans 15 amino acids. Here the CDR3 reads CASRVRDTSNQPQHF. The CDR3 coding sequence is TGTGCCAGCAGAGTAAGGGACACCAGCAATCAGCCCCAGCATTTT.

This clone has a handful of counts. V gene TRBV5-1 combines with J gene TRBJ1-2, with D perhaps matching TRBD1 (5 bases). Germline-derived CDR1 and CDR2 are SGHRS and YFSETQ. With 0 bases removed from V and 4 bases from J, the gap between germline ends came to 13 bases. CDR3 length equals 15 residues. CDR3 in amino acids: CASSLDGQSGYGYTF. The CDR3 coding sequence is TGCGCCAGCAGCTTGGATGGACAATCAGGCTATGGCTACACCTTC.

The rearrangement joins TRBV19 to TRBJ2-5, with D unresolved. This CDR3 is built from 17 residues. Trimming removed 3 bases at V and 2 bases at J, with 19 bases between. Looked up from germline, CDR1 is LNHDA and CDR2 is SQIVND (reference sequence). Here the CDR3 DNA reads TGTGCCAGTAGTATGCGCCCTAGGATTGACGGGCAAGAGACCCAGTACTTC. It yields the protein CASSMRPRIDGQETQYF.

The genes are TRBV6-9 and TRBJ2-7; D may be TRBD2 (6 bases). CDR1 MNHGY and CDR2 SVAAGI come from the germline V gene. V lost 4 bases and J lost 4, with 8 bases in between. CDR3 length equals 12 residues. The CDR3, as DNA: TGTGCCAGCAGTTTAGCGGCATACGAGCAGTACTTC. This encodes CASSLAAYEQYF.

The rearrangement joins TRBV7-2 to TRBJ1-5; the D is unclear. CDR1 is SGHTA, CDR2 FQGNSA, per germline. V was clipped by 5 bases and J by 6 bases, with 17 bases between them. The CDR3 totals 15 residues. CDR3 loop: CASSAREFGFQPQHF. CDR3 nucleotide sequence: TGTGCCAGCAGCGCGAGGGAATTTGGGTTTCAGCCCCAGCATTTT.

The chain carries TRBV9 and TRBJ1-1; D is undetermined. The CDR3 has 15 amino acids. Trimming removed 0 bases from V and 1 base from J, with 10 bases in between. From germline, CDR1 is SGDLS and CDR2 YYNGEE. The CDR3 loop is CASSVDYNSNTEAFF. For the CDR3, the DNA is TGTGCCAGCAGCGTAGACTACAACTCGAACACTGAAGCTTTCTTT.

The chain uses TRBV9 and TRBJ1-1; perhaps TRBD1 as D (5 bases). Trimming took 3 bases from V and 3 from J, leaving 15 bases between them. The CDR3 covers 15 residues. Germline V lookup: CDR1 SGDLS, CDR2 YYNGEE. This CDR3 is CASSATGYGDTEAFF. Here the CDR3 DNA reads TGTGCCAGCAGCGCCACAGGTTATGGGGACACTGAAGCTTTCTTT.

CDR3 protein: CASSLVGGLETQYF. The CDR3 DNA is TGCGCCAGCAGCTTGGTTGGGGGGTTGGAGACCCAGTACTTC. The chain couples TRBV5-1 to TRBJ2-5; TRBD2 is a possible D gene (6 bases). The germline V gene encodes CDR1 SGHRS and CDR2 YFSETQ. The CDR3 spans 14 residues. V shed 0 bases and J shed 5 bases, with 11 bases lying between them. The full variable domain, with the rest looked up from reference TRBV5-1 and TRBJ2-5, is KAGVTQTPRYLIKTRGQQVTLSCSPISGHRSVSWYQQTPGQGLQFLFEYFSETQRNKGNFPGRFSGRQFSNSRSEMNVSTLELGDSALYLCASSLVGGLETQYFGPGTRLLVL.

This chain uses TRBV6-1 with TRBJ1-1; maybe TRBD1 (5 bases). The ends were cut back, 9 bases at V and 4 bases at J, with 21 bases in the middle. The CDR3 spans 15 residues. The V gene's germline CDR1 is MNHNS and CDR2 SASEGT. The CDR3 region is CASTVRRGGPTEAFF. CDR3 nucleotides: TGTGCCAGTACCGTTCGACGGGGGGGTCCCACTGAAGCTTTCTTT.

The J gene is TRBJ1-2, the V gene TRBV18; D is possibly TRBD1 (6 bases). V gave up 4 bases and J gave up 8 bases, with 14 bases separating them. CDR1 is KGHSH and CDR2 is LQKENI in the germline V gene. The CDR3 is 13 residues long. The CDR3 reads CASSRTGQGGYTF. The CDR3 DNA follows: TGTGCCAGCTCACGAACAGGGCAAGGCGGCTACACCTTC.

This clone was seen just once. This chain links TRBV7-2 with TRBJ1-2; D unclear. Per the germline V gene, CDR1 is SGHTA and CDR2 is FQGNSA. CDR3 size: 17 residues. V lost 7 bases and J 4 bases, leaving 25 bases between the germline ends. This CDR3 is CASTPLEAGGWVYGYTF. DNA of the CDR3: TGTGCCAGCACCCCTCTAGAGGCAGGCGGGTGGGTCTATGGCTACACCTTC. Complete variable domain (other parts from reference TRBV7-2 and TRBJ1-2): GAGVSQSPSNKVTEKGKDVELRCDPISGHTALYWYRQSLGQGLEFLIYFQGNSAPDKSGLPSDRFSAERTGGSVSTLTIQRTQQEDSAVYLCASTPLEAGGWVYGYTFGSGTRLTVV.

This chain joins TRBV30 and TRBJ1-2, with 10 nucleotides matching TRBD1. CDR1 and CDR2 from the germline V gene are GTSNPN and SVGIG (reference sequence). The CDR3 totals 14 residues. The CDR3 loop is CAYALGQGNYGYTF. CDR3 nucleotide sequence: TGTGCATACGCCCTGGGACAGGGGAACTATGGCTACACCTTC.

This clone was observed a single time. The chain combines TRBV7-6 with TRBJ1-1, with TRBD1 identical over 7 bases. The CDR3 runs 15 residues. The germline CDR1 and CDR2 sequences are SGHVS and FNYEAQ. Unmatched junction bases numbered 9, after V lost 3 bases and J lost 5 bases. The DNA for the CDR3 is TGTGCCAGCAGCTTCGGCCGGGGCAGGGGGACTGAAGCTTTCTTT. This gives the protein CASSFGRGRGTEAFF. Full variable domain (remainder filled in from reference TRBV7-6 and TRBJ1-1): GAGVSQSPRYKVTKRGQDVALRCDPISGHVSLYWYRQALGQGPEFLTYFNYEAQQDKSGLPNDRFSAERPEGSISTLTIQRTEQRDSAMYRCASSFGRGRGTEAFFGQGTRLTVV.

The J gene is TRBJ2-2, the V gene TRBV5-4; D is uncertain. The germline CDR1 and CDR2 sequences are SGHNT and YYREEE (reference sequence). CDR3 length: 17 amino acids. Between the trimmed V and J ends, which lost 1 base and 1 base, there was a span of 14 bases. The CDR3 DNA reads as TGTGCCAGCAGCTTGAGTTATACTCGTGGGAACACCGGGGAGCTGTTTTTT. It translates to CASSLSYTRGNTGELFF.

The chain has TRBV4-1 and TRBJ1-5; D unclear. The germline CDR1 and CDR2 sequences are MGHRA and YSYEKL. This CDR3 has 13 amino acids. V dropped 3 bases and J dropped 2 bases, with 5 bases sitting between them. The DNA of the CDR3 is TGCGCCAGCAGCCAGGGCGGCAATCAGCCCCAGCATTTT. The encoded protein is CASSQGGNQPQHF.

The chain couples TRBV11-2 to TRBJ2-6; 7 bases agree with TRBD2. The V and J ends lost 7 bases and 8 bases, in that order; junction bases with no gene match: 8. Germline V gene lookup returns CDR1 SGHAT and CDR2 FQNNGV. The CDR3 totals 14 residues. The CDR3 nucleotides read TGTGCCAGCACCAGGCTGCGGGGGACCAACGTCCTGACTTTC. Amino acids: CASTRLRGTNVLTF.

The chain employs TRBV5-4 and TRBJ2-1; 15 nucleotides align to TRBD2. This CDR3 is 15 amino acids long. Germline V CDR1 and CDR2: SGHNT, YYREEE (reference sequence). The ends lost 4 bases at V and 7 bases at J; junction bases unmatched: 3. CDR3 DNA: TGTGCCAGCAGCAGGACTAGCGGGGGGGCGAATGAGCAGTTCTTC. Its translation is CASSRTSGGANEQFF.

In its sample, this clone was seen a few times. The rearrangement joins TRBV19 to TRBJ2-5; perhaps TRBD2 as D (7 bases). CDR3 length: 15 amino acids. The germline V gene has CDR1 LNHDA and CDR2 SQIVND (reference sequence). Trimming removed 4 bases from V and 5 bases from J, with 17 bases in between. The CDR3 sequence is CASSRGGPTGETQYF. The CDR3 DNA reads TGTGCCAGTAGTAGGGGGGGGCCGACGGGGGAGACCCAGTACTTC. The variable domain in full, with the rest retrieved from reference TRBV19 and TRBJ2-5, is DGGITQSPKYLFRKEGQNVTLSCEQNLNHDAMYWYRQDPGQGLRLIYYSQIVNDFQKGDIAEGYSVSREKKESFPLTVTSAQKNPTAFYLCASSRGGPTGETQYFGPGTRLLVL.

V gene TRBV7-8 combines with J gene TRBJ1-1; 9 nucleotides match TRBD1. After removal of 4 bases from V and 4 bases from J, the junction contained 7 bases not matched to a gene. The CDR3 extends over 15 amino acids. The V gene's germline CDR1 is SGHVS and CDR2 FQNEAQ. CDR3 in DNA: TGTGCCAGCAGCTCCCAATTGACAGGGGGCACTGAAGCTTTCTTT. It translates to CASSSQLTGGTEAFF.

This rearrangement joins TRBV18 to TRBJ1-1; 8 nucleotides match TRBD1. The J segment lost 0 bases and the V segment lost 3 bases, leaving 3 bases of the junction unmatched. This CDR3 comprises 15 residues. Per germline, CDR1 KGHSH and CDR2 LQKENI. DNA of the CDR3: TGTGCCAGCTCACCCGACAGGGGACTGAACACTGAAGCTTTCTTT. This gives the protein CASSPDRGLNTEAFF.